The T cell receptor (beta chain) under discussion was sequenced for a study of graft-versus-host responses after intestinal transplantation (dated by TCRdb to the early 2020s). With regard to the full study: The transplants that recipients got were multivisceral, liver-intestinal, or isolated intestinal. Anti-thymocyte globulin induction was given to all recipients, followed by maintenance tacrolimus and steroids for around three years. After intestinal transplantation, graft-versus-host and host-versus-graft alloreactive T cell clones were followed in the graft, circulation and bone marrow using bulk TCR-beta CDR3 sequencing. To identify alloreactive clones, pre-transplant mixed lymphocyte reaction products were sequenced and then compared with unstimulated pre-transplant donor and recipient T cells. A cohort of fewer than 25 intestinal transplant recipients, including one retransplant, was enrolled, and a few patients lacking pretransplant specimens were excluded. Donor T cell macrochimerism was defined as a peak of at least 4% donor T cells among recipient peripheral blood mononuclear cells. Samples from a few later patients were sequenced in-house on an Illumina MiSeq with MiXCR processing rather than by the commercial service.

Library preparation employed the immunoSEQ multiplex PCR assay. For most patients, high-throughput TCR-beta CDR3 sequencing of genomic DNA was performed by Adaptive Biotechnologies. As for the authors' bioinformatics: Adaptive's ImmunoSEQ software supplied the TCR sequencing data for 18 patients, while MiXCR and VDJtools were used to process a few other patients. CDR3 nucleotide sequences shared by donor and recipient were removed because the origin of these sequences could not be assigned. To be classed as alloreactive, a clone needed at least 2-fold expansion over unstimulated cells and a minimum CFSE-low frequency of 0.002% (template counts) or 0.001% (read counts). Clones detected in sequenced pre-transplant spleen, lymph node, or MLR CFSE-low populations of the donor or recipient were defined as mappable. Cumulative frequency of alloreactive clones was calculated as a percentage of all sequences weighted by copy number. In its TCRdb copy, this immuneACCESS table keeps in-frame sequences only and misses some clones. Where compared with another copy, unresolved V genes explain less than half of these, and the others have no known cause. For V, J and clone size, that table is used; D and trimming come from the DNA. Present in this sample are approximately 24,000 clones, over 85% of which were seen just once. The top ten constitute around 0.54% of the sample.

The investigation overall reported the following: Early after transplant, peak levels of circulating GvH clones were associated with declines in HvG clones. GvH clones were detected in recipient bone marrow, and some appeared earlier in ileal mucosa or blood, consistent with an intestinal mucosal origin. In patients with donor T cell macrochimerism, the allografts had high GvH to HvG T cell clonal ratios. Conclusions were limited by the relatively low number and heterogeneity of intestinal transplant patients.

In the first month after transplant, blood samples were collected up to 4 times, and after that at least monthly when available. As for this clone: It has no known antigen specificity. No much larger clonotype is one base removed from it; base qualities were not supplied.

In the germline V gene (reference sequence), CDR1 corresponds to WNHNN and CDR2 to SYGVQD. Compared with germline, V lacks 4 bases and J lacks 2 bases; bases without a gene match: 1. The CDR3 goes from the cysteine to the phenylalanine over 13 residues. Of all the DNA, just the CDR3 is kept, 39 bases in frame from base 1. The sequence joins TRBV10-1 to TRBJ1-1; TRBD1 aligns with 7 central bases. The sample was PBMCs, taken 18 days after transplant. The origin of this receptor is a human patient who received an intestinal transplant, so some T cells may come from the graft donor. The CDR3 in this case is CASSGQGNTEAFF. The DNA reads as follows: TGCGCCAGCAGTGGACAGGGAAACACTGAAGCTTTCTTT.